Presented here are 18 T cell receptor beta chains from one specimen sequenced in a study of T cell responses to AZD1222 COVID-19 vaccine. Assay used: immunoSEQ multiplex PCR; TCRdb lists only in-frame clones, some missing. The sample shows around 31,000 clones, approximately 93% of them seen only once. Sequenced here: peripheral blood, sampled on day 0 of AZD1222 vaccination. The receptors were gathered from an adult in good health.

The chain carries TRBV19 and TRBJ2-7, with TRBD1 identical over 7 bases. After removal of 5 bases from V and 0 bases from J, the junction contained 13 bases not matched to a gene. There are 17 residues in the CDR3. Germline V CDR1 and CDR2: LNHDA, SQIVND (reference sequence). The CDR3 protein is CASSLGRQGANSYEQYF. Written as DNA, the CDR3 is TGTGCCAGTAGTCTTGGCAGACAGGGTGCCAACTCCTACGAGCAGTACTTC.

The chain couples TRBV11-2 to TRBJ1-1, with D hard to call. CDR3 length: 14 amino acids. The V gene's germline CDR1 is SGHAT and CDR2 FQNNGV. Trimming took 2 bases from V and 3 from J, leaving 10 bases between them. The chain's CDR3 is CASSLRVADTEAFF. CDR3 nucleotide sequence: TGTGCCAGCAGCTTAAGGGTGGCGGACACTGAAGCTTTCTTT.

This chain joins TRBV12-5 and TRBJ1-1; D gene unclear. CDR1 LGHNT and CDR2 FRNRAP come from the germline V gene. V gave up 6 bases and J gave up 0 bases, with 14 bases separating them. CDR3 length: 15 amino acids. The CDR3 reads CASGLIGPVNTEAFF. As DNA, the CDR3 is TGTGCTAGTGGACTTATAGGACCCGTGAACACTGAAGCTTTCTTT.

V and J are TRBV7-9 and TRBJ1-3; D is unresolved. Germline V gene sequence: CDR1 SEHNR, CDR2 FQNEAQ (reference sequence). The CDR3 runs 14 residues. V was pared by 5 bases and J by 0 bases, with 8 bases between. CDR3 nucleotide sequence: TGTGCCAGCAGCGAGGGCGCCTCTGGAAACACCATATATTTT. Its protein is CASSEGASGNTIYF.

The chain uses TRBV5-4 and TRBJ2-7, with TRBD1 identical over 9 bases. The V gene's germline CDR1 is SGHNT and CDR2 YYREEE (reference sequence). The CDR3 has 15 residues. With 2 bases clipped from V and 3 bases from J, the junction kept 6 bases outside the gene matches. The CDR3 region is CASSLQGASGYEQYF. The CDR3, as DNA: TGTGCCAGCAGCTTACAGGGGGCAAGCGGCTACGAGCAGTACTTC.

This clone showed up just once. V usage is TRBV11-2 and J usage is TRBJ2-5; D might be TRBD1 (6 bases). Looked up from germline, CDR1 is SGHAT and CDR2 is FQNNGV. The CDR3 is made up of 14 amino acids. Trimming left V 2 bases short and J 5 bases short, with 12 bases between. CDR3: CASSLRIQGETQYF. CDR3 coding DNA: TGTGCCAGCAGCTTAAGGATTCAGGGGGAGACCCAGTACTTC.

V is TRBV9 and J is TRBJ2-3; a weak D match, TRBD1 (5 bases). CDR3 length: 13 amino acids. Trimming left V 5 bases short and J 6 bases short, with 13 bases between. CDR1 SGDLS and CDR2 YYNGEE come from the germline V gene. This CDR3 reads CASSRTLGDTQYF. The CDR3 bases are TGTGCCAGCAGTCGGACACTCGGGGATACGCAGTATTTT.

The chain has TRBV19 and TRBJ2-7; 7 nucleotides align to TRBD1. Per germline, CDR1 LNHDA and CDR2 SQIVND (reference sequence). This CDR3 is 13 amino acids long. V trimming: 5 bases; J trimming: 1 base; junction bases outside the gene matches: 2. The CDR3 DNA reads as TGTGCCAGTAGTCCGGACAGGTCCTACGAGCAGTACTTC. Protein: CASSPDRSYEQYF.

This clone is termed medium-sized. The CDR3, as DNA: TGTGCCAGCAGCTTAGATTCCGATAGCAATCAGCCCCAGCATTTT. Residues: CASSLDSDSNQPQHF. The rearrangement links TRBV7-6 to TRBJ1-5; D uncertain. The germline gives CDR1 SGHVS, CDR2 FNYEAQ. V gave up 1 base and J gave up 0 bases, with 7 bases separating them. CDR3 size: 15 residues.

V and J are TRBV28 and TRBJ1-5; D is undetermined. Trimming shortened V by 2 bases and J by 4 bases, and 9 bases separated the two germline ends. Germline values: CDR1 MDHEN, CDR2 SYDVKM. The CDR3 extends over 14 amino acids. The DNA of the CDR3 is TGTGCCAGCAGTTTAAACGGCTTAAATCAGCCCCAGCATTTT. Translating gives CASSLNGLNQPQHF.

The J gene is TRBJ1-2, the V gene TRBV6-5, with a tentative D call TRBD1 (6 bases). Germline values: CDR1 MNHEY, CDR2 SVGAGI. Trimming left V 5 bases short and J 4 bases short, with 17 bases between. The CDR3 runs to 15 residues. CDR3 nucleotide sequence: TGTGCCAGCAGTACAGGGTCAGGAACCTTCTATGGCTACACCTTC. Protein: CASSTGSGTFYGYTF.

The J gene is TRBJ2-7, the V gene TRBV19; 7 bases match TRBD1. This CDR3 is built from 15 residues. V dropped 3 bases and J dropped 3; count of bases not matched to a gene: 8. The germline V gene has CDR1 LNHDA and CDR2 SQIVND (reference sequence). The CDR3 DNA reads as TGTGCCAGTAGTATCCGGAGACAGGGTTTCTACGAGCAGTACTTC. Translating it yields CASSIRRQGFYEQYF.

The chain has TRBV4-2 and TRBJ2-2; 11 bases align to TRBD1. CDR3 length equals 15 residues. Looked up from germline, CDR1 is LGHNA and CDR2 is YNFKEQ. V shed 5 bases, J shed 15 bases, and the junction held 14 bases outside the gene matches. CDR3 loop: CASSFTGTGGGMVFF. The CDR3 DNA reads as TGTGCCAGCAGCTTCACCGGGACAGGGGGAGGTATGGTGTTTTTT.

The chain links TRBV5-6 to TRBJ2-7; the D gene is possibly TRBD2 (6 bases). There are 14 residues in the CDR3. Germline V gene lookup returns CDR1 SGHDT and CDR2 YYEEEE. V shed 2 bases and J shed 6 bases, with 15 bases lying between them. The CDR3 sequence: CASSFDPGSGEQYF. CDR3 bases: TGTGCCAGCAGCTTTGACCCCGGGAGTGGCGAGCAGTACTTC.

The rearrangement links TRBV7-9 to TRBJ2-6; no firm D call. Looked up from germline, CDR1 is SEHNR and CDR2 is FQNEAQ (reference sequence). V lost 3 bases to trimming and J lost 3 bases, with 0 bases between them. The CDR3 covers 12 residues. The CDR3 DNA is TGTGCCAGCAGCTTTGGGGCCAACGTCCTGACTTTC. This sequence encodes CASSFGANVLTF.

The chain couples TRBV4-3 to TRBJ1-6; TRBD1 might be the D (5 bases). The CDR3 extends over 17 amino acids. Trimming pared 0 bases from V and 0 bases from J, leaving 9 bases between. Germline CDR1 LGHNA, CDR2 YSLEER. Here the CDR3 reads CASSQDPGSSYNSPLHF. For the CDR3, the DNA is TGCGCCAGCAGCCAAGACCCAGGGAGCTCCTATAATTCACCCCTCCACTTT.

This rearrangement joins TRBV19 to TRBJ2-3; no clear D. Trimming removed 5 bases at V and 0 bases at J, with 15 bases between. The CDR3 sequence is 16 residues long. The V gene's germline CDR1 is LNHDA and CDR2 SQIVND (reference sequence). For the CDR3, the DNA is TGTGCCAGTAGTGCCGACAAATTGACTAGCACAGATACGCAGTATTTT. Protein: CASSADKLTSTDTQYF.

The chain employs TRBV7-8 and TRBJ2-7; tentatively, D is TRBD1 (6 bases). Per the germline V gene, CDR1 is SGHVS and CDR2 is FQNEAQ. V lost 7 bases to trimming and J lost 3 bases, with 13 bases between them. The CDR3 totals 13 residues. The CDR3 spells CASTAGVFYEQYF. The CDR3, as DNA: TGTGCCAGCACCGCAGGGGTTTTCTACGAGCAGTACTTC.